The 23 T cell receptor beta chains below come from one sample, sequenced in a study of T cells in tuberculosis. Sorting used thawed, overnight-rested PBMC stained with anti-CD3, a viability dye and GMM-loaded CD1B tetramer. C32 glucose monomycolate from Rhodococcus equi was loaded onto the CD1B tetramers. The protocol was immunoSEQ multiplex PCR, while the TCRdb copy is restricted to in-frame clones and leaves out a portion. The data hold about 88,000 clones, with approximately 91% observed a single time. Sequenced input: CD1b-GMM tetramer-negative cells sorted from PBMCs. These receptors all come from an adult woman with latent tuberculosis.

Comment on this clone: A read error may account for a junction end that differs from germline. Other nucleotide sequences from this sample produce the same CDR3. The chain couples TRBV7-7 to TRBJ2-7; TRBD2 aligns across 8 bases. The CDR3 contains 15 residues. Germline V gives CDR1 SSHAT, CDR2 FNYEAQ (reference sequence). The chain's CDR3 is CASSLGPGGANEQYF. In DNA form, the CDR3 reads TGTGCTAGCAGCTTAGGGCCCGGGGGGGCTAACGAGCAGTACTTC.

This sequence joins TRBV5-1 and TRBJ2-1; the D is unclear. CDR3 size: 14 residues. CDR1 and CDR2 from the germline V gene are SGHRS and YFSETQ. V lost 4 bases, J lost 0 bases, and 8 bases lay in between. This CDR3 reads CASSPSVSYNEQFF. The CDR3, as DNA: TGCGCCAGCAGCCCGTCAGTCTCCTACAATGAGCAGTTCTTC.

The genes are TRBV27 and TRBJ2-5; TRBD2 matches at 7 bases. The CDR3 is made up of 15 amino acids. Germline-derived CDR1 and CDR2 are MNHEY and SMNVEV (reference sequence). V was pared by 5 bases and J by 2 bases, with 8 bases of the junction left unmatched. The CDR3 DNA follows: TGTGCCAGCAGTCTAGGGACTACCCTGCAAGAGACCCAGTACTTC. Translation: CASSLGTTLQETQYF.

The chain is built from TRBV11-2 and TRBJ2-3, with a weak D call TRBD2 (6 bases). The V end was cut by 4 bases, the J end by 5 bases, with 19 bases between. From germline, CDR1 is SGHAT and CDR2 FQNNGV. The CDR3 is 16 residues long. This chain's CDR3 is CASSSGRGSSLDTQYF. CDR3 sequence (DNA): TGTGCCAGCAGCTCCGGGCGGGGTAGCTCATTAGATACGCAGTATTTT. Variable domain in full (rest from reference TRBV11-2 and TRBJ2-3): EAGVAQSPRYKIIEKRQSVAFWCNPISGHATLYWYQQILGQGPKLLIQFQNNGVVDDSQLPKDRFSAERLKGVDSTLKIQPAKLEDSAVYLCASSSGRGSSLDTQYFGPGTRLTVL.

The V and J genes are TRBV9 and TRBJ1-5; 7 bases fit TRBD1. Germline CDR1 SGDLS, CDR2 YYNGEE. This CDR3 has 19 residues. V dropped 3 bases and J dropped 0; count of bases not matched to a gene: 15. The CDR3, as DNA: TGTGCCAGCAGCGCCATCCGAGACAGGGTAGCGTCTAGCAATCAGCCCCAGCATTTT. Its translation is CASSAIRDRVASSNQPQHF.

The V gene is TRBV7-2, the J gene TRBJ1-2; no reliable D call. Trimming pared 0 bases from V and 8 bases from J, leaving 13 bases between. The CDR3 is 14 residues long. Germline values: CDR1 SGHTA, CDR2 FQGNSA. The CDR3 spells CASSLAARGMGYTF. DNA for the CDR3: TGTGCCAGCAGCTTAGCGGCCCGCGGTATGGGCTACACCTTC.

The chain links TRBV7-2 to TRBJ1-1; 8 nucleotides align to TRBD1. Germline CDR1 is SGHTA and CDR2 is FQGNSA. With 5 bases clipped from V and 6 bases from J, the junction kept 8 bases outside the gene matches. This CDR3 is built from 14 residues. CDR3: CASSSRQGRSEAFF. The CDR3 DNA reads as TGTGCCAGCAGCAGTAGACAGGGGAGGTCTGAAGCTTTCTTT.

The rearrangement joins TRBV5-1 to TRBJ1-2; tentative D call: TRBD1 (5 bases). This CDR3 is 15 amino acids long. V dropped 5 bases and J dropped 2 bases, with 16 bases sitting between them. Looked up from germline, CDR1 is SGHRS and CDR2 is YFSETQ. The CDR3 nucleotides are TGCGCCAGCAGGCCACAGTCCCAGGGAAACTATGGCTACACCTTC. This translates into CASRPQSQGNYGYTF.

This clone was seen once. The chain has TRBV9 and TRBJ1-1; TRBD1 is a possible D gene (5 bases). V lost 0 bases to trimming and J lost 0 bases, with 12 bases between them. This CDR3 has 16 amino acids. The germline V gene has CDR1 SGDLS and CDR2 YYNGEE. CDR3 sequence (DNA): TGTGCCAGCAGCGTAGCTGACAGCTTGATGAACACTGAAGCTTTCTTT. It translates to CASSVADSLMNTEAFF.

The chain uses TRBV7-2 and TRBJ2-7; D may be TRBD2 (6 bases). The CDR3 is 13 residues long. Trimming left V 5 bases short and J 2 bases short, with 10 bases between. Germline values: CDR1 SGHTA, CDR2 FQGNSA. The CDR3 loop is CASSRTTTYEQYF. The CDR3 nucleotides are TGTGCCAGCAGCCGGACTACCACCTACGAGCAGTACTTC. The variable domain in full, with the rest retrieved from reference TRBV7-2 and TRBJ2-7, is GAGVSQSPSNKVTEKGKDVELRCDPISGHTALYWYRQSLGQGLEFLIYFQGNSAPDKSGLPSDRFSAERTGGSVSTLTIQRTQQEDSAVYLCASSRTTTYEQYFGPGTRLTVT.

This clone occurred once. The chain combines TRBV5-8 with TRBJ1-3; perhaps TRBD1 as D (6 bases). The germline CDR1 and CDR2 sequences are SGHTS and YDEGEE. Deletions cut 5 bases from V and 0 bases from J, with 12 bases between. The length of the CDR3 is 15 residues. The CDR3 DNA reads TGTGCCAGCAGGCTGGGGACAAGCTCTGGAAACACCATATATTTT. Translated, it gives CASRLGTSSGNTIYF. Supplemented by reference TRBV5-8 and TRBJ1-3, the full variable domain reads EAGVTQSPTHLIKTRGQQATLRCSPISGHTSVYWYQQALGLGLQFLLWYDEGEERNRGNFPPRFSGRQFPNYSSELNVNALELEDSALYLCASRLGTSSGNTIYFGEGSWLTVV.

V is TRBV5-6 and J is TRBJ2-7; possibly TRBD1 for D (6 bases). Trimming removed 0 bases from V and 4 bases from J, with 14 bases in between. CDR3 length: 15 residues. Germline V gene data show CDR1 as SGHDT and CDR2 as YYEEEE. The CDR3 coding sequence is TGTGCCAGCAGCTTGGTGGGGGCTGCCTTATACGAGCAGTACTTC. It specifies CASSLVGAALYEQYF.

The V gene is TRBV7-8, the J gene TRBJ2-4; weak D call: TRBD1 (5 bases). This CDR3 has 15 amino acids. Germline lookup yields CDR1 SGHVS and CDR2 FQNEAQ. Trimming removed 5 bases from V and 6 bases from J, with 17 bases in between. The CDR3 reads CASSLGGQGLNIQYF. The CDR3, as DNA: TGTGCCAGCAGCCTGGGTGGGCAGGGCTTAAACATTCAGTACTTC.

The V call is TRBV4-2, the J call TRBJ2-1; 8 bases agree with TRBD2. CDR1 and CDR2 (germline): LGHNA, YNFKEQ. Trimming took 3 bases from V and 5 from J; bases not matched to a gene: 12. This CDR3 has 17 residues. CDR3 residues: CASSHGSGTRGHNEQFF. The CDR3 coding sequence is TGTGCCAGCAGCCACGGCTCGGGGACTAGGGGACACAATGAGCAGTTCTTC.

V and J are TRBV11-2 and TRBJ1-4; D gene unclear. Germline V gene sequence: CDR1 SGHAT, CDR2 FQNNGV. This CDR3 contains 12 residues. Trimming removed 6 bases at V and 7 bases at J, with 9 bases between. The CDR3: CASRGAGEKLFF. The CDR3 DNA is TGTGCCAGCAGGGGCGCGGGTGAAAAACTGTTTTTT.

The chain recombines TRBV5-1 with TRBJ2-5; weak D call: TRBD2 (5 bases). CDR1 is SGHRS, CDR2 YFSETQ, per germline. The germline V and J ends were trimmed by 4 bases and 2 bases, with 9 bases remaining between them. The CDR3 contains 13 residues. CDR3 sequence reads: CASSVDYQETQYF. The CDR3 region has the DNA TGCGCCAGCAGCGTCGACTATCAAGAGACCCAGTACTTC.

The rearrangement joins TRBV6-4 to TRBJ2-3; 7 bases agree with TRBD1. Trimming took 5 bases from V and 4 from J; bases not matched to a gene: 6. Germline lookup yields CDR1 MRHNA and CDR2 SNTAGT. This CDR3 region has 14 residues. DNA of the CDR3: TGTGCCAGCAGTCCGGGGCAGGGGGCAGATACGCAGTATTTT. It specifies CASSPGQGADTQYF.

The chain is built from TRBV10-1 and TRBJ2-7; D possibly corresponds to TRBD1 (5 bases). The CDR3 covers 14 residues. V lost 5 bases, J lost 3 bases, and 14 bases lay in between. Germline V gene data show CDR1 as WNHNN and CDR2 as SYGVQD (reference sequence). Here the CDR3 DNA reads TGCGCCAGCAGTTTACCGACAGCTATCTACGAGCAGTACGTC. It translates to CASSLPTAIYEQYV.

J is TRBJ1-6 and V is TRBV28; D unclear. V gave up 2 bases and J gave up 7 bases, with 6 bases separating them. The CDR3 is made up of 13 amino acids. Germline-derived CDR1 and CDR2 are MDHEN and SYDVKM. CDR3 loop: CASSLGGNSPLHF. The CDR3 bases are TGTGCCAGCAGTTTAGGAGGGAATTCACCCCTCCACTTT. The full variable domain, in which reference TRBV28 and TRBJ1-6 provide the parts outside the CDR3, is DVKVTQSSRYLVKRTGEKVFLECVQDMDHENMFWYRQDPGLGLRLIYFSYDVKMKEKGDIPEGYSVSREKKERFSLILESASTNQTSMYLCASSLGGNSPLHFGNGTRLTVT.

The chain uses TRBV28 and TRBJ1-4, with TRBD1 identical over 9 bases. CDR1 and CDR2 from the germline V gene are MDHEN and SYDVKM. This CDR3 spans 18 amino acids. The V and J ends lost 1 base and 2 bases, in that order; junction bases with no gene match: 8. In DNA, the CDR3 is TGTGCCAGCAGTTTATTAACAGGGGGCTGGTCTACTAATGAAAAACTGTTTTTT. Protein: CASSLLTGGWSTNEKLFF.

CDR3 in DNA: TGTGCCAGCAGCCCAGAGGGCTTAGCTAACTATGGCTACACCTTC. Amino acids: CASSPEGLANYGYTF. The rearrangement links TRBV4-2 to TRBJ1-2; D is ambiguous. The germline gives CDR1 LGHNA, CDR2 YNFKEQ. Trimming removed 4 bases at V and 0 bases at J, with 12 bases between. The CDR3 spans 15 residues.

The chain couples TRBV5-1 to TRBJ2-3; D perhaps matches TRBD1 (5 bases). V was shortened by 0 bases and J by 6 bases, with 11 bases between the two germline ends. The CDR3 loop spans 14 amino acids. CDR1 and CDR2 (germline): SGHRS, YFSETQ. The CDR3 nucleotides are TGCGCCAGCAGCTTGGTAGATCAGGGCGATACGCAGTATTTT. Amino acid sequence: CASSLVDQGDTQYF.

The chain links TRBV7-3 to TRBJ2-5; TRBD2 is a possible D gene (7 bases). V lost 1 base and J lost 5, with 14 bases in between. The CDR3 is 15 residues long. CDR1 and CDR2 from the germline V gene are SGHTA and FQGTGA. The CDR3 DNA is TGTGCCAGCAGCTTAAGTCCGGGGGGCTTCGAGACCCAGTACTTC. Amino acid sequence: CASSLSPGGFETQYF.